Detailed here is one T cell receptor beta chain. The sample belongs to a study of shared clonotypes between healthy human individuals. Here immunoSEQ multiplex PCR was the method, and the copy in TCRdb shows in-frame clones only, minus some. The repertoire holds under 1,100,000 clones, with 75% as singletons. Germline trimming cut 6 bases from V and 3 bases from J; bases unmatched to any gene: 5. CDR1 and CDR2 (germline): MNHNS, SASEGT. There are 14 residues in the CDR3. Source material: memory CD4+ T cells sorted from blood. Subset defined: CD45RA-negative fraction. V is TRBV6-1 and J is TRBJ1-3; 7 bases line up with TRBD1. This TCR was recovered from a man younger than 35 in good health. The CDR3 coding sequence is TGTGCCAGCAGCGGAACAGGGGTTGGAAACACCATATATTTT. It specifies CASSGTGVGNTIYF.